This entry is about one T cell receptor (beta chain). Its antigen remains unknown. This record belongs to a study of T cell responses to AZD1222 COVID-19 vaccine. Study-wide results and caveats: Spike-specific TCR repertoires showed rising breadth and depth after two AZD1222 doses. After the peak T cell response, and only then, were repertoires sampled. Epitopes outside B.1.351 and B.1.1.7 mutated regions reportedly drew nearly half of spike TCRs.

This CDR3 is 15 amino acids long. V shed 1 base, J shed 5 bases, and the junction held 3 bases outside the gene matches. The germline CDR1 and CDR2 sequences are SGHNT and YYREEE (reference sequence). Using immunoSEQ multiplex PCR, the repertoire was profiled, and TCRdb retains in-frame clones only, with some absent. The sample yields some 150,000 clones, about nine tenths seen once. The genes are TRBV5-4 and TRBJ2-1; TRBD2 matches 10 bases. Sequenced here: peripheral blood, sampled on day 0 of AZD1222 vaccination. The clonotype originates from an adult in good health. CDR3 DNA: TGTGCCAGCAGCTTGTTAACTAGCGGGGACAATGAGCAGTTCTTC. The encoded protein is CASSLLTSGDNEQFF.